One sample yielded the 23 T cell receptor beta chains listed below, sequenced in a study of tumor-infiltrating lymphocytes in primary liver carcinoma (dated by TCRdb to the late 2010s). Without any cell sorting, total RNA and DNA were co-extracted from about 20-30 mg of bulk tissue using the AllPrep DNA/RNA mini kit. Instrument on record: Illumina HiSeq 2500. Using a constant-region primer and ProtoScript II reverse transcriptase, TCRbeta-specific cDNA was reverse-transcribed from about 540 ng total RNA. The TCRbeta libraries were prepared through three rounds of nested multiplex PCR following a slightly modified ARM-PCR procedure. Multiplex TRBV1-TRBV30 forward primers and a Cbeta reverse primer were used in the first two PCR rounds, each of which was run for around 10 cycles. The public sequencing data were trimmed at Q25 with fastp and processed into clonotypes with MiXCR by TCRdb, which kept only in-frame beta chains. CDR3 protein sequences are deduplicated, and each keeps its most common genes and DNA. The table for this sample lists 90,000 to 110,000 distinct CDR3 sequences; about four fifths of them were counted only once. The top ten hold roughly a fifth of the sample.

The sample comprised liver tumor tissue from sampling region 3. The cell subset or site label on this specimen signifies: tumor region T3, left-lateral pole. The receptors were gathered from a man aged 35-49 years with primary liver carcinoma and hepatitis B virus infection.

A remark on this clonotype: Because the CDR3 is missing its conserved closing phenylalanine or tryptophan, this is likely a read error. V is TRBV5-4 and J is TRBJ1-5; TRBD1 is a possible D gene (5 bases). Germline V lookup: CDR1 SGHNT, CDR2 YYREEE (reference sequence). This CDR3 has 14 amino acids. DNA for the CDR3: TGCGCCAGCAGCTTGGATGGACAATATCAGCCCCAGCATTCT. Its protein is CASSLDGQYQPQHS.

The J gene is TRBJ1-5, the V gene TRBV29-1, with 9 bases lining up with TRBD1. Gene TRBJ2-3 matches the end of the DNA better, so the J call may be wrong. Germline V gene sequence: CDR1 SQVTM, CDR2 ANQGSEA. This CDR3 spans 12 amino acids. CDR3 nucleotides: TGCAGCGTGGGGACAGGGAATCAGCTCCAGTATTTT. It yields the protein CSVGTGNQLQYF.

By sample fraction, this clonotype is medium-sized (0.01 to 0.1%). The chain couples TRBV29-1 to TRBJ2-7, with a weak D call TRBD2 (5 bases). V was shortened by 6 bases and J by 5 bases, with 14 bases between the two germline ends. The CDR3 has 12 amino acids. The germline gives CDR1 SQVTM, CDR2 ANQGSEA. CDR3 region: CSVLTSSHEQYF. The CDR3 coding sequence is TGCAGCGTCCTTACTAGTTCCCACGAGCAGTACTTC.

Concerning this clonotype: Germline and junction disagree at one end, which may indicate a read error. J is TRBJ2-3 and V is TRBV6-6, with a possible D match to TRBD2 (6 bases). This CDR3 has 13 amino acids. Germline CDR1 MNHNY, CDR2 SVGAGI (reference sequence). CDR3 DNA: TGTACTAGCACCAGGGAGAGCACTGATACGCAGTATTTT. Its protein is CTSTRESTDTQYF.

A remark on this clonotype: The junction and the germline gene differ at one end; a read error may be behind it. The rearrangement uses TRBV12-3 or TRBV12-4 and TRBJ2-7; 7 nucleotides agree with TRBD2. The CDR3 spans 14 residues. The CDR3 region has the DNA TGCGCCAGCAGTCCAGCGGGACTAAGGAACGAGCAGTACTTC. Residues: CASSPAGLRNEQYF.

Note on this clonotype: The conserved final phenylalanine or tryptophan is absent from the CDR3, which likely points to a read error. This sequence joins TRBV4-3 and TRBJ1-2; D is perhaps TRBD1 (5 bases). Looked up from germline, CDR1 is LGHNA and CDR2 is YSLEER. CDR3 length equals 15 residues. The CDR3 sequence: CASSQSPGGSYGYTL. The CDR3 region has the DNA TGCGCGAGCAGCCAGAGCCCCGGGGGATCCTATGGCTACACCCTC.

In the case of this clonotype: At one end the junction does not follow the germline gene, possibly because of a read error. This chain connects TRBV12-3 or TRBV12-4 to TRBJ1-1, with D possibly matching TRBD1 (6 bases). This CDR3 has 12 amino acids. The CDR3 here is CASSEQGVRAIF. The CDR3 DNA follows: TGTGCCAGCAGTGAACAGGGCGTGCGGGCTATCTTT.

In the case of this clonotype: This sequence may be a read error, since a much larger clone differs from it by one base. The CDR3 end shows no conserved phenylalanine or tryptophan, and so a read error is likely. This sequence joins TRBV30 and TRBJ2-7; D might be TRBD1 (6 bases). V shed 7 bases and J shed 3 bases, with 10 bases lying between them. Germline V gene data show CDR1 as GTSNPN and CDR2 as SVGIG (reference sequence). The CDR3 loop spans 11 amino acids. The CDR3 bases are TGTGCCTATACGGACAGCTACGAGCAGTACATC. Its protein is CAYTDSYEQYI.

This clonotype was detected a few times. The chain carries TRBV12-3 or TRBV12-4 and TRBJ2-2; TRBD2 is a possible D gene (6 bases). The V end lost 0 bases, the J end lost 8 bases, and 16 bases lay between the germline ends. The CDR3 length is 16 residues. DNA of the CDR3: TGTGCCAGCAGTTTAGCTCCAGCGGGTGTGATTGGGGAGCTGTTTTTT. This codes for CASSLAPAGVIGELFF.

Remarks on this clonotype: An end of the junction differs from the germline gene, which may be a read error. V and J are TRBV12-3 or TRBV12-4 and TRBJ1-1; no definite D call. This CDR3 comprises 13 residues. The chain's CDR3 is CTSSQWIGTEPFF. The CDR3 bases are TGTACCAGCAGTCAATGGATCGGCACTGAACCTTTCTTT.

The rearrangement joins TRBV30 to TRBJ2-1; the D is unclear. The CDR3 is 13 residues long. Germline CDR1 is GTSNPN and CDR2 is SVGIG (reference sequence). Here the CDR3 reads CAWGPSWNNEQFF. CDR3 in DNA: TGTGCATGGGGTCCCAGCTGGAACAATGAGCAGTTCTTC.

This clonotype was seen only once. The CDR3 nucleotides read TGTGCCAGCAGCCTGAAGGGAGGGATTGCAGTTACCCTCGAGCAGTACTTC. Translating gives CASSLKGGIAVTLEQYF. The J gene is TRBJ2-7, the V gene TRBV7-8; TRBD2 aligns across 7 bases. V shed 5 bases and J 6 bases; nucleotides not matched to a gene: 19. The CDR3 runs to 17 residues. CDR1 and CDR2 (germline): SGHVS, FQNEAQ.

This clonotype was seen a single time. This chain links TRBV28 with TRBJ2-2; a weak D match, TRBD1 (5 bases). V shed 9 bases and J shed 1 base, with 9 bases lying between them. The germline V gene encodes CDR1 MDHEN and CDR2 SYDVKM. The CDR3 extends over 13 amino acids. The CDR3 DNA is TGTGCCAGTAATGGACAGAACACCGGGGAGCTGTTTTTT. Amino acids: CASNGQNTGELFF.

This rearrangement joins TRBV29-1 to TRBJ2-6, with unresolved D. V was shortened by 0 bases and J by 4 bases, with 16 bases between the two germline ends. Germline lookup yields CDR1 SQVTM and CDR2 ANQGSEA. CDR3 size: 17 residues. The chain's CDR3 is CSVEDTSQNNGANVLTF. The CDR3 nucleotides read TGCAGCGTTGAAGACACTTCGCAGAATAACGGGGCCAACGTCCTGACTTTC.

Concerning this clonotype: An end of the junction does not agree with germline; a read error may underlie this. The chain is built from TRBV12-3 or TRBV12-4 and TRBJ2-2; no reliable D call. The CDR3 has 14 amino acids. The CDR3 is CASSLRLSGAELFF. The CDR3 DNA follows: TGTGCCAGTAGTTTGCGGTTAAGTGGCGCGGAGCTGTTTTTT.

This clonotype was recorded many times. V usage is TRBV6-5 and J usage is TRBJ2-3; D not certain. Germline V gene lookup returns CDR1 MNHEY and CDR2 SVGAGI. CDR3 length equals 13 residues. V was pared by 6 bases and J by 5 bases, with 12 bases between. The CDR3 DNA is TGTGCCAGCAGGAGGACGACCAGAGATACGCAGTATTTT. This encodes CASRRTTRDTQYF.

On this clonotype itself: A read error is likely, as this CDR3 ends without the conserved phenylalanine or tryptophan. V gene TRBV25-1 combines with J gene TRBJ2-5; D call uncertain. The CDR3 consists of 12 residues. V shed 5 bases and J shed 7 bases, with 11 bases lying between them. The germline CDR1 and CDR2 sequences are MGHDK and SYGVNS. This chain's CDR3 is CASSLNSVTQYL. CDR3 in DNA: TGTGCCAGCAGTCTAAACTCAGTGACCCAGTACCTC.

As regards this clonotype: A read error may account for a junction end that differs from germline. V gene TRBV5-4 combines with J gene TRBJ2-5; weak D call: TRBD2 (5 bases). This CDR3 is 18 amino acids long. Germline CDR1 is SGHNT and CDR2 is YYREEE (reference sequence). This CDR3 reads CASSLPRTHRTAQETQNF. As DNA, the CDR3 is TGTGCCAGCAGCTTACCAAGGACTCACCGAACGGCACAAGAGACCCAGAACTTC.

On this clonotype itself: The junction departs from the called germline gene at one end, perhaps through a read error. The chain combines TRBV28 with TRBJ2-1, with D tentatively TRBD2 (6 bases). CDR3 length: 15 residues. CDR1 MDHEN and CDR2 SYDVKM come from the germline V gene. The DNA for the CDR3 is TGTACCAGCAGTCTCGGGAGCGGATTCTACAATGAGCAGTTCTTC. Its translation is CTSSLGSGFYNEQFF.

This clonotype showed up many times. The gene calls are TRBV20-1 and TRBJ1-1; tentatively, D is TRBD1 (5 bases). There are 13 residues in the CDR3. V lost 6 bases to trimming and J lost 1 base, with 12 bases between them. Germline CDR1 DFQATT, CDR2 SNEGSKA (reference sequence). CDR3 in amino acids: CSAEDITNTEAFF. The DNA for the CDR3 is TGCAGTGCCGAGGACATCACGAACACTGAAGCTTTCTTT.

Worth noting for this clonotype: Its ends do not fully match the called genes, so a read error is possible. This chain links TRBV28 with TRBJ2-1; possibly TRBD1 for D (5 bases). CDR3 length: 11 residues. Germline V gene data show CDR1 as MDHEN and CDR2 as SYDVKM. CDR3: CVSNRNNEQFF. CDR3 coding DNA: TGTGTCAGCAACAGGAACAATGAGCAGTTCTTC.

CDR3 in DNA: TGTGCCAGCAGCTCGGAGAGGGACGGGGCAGATACGAATTATTTT. Its translation: CASSSERDGADTNYF. The chain links TRBV7-9 to TRBJ2-3; tentatively, D is TRBD1 or TRBD2 (5 bases each). Germline V gene data show CDR1 as SEHNR and CDR2 as FQNEAQ (reference sequence). Trimming pared 4 bases from V and 15 bases from J, leaving 26 bases between. There are 15 residues in the CDR3.

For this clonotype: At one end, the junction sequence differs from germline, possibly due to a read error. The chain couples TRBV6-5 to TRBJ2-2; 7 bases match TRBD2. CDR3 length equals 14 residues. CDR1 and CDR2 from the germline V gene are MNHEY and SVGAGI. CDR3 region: CATYSGLVTRELFF. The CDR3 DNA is TGTGCCACTTACTCCGGACTAGTTACCAGGGAGCTATTTTTT.